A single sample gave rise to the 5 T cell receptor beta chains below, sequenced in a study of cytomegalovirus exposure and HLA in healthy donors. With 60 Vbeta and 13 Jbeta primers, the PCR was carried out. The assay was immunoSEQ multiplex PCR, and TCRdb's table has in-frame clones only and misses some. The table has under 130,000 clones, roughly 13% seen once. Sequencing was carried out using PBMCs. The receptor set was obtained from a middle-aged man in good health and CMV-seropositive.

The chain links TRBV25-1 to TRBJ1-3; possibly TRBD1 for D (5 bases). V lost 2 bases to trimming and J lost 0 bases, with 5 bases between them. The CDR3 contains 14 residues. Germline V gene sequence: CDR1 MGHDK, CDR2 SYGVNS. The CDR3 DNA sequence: TGTGCCAGCAGTGAACAGGGCTCTGGAAACACCATATATTTT. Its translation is CASSEQGSGNTIYF.

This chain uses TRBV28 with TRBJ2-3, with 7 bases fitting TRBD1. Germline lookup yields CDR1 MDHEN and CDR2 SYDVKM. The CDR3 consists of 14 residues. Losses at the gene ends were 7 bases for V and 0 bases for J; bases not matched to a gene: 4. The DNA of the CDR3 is TGTGCCAGCAAGGCAGGGGGTAGCACAGATACGCAGTATTTT. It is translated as CASKAGGSTDTQYF.

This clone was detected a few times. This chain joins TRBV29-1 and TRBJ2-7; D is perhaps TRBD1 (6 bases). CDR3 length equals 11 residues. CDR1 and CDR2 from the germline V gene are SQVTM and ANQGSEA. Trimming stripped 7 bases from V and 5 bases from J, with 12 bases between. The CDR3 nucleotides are TGCAGCGGGGGGCTAGGGAACGAGCAGTACTTC. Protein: CSGGLGNEQYF.

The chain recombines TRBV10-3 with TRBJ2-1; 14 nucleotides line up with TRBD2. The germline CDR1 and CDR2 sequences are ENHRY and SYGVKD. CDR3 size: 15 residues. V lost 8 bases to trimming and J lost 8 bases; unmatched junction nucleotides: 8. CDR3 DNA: TGTGCCATCGGTGGGACTAGCGGGAGTCGCCATGAGCAGTTCTTC. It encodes CAIGGTSGSRHEQFF.

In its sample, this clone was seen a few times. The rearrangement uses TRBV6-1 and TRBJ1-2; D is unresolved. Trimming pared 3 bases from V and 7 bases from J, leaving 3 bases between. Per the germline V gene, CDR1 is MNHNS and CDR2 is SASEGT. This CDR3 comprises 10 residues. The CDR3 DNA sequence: TGTGCCAGCAGTGAGAGTGGCTACACCTTC. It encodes CASSESGYTF.